One and the same sample provided the 13 T cell receptor beta chains below, sequenced in a study of metastatic and nonmetastatic thyroid tumors. Prior to thyroid surgery, none of the patients had received any treatment. MiXCR re-clonotyped the PCR reads for TCRdb. The sample includes fewer than 30,000 clones, 20% to 25% of them seen just once. Sequenced input: blood. The receptors stem from a male donor with papillary thyroid cancer or a benign thyroid nodule (not recorded which). Some clones in this sample may be carry-over from other donors' samples.

V is TRBV28 and J is TRBJ2-1, with D unclear. The germline gives CDR1 MDHEN, CDR2 SYDVKM. The CDR3 contains 15 residues. Trimming took off 8 bases at V and 6 bases at J, with 20 bases between the two ends. For the CDR3, the DNA is TGTGCCAGCCGTCCCGGCAGGATTGATATCAATGAGCAGTTCTTC. Translation gives CASRPGRIDINEQFF. Together with reference TRBV28 and TRBJ2-1, the CDR3 gives the full variable domain: DVKVTQSSRYLVKRTGEKVFLECVQDMDHENMFWYRQDPGLGLRLIYFSYDVKMKEKGDIPEGYSVSREKKERFSLILESASTNQTSMYLCASRPGRIDINEQFFGPGTRLTVL.

The V and J genes are TRBV11-3 and TRBJ1-1; D remains ambiguous. The CDR3 loop spans 12 amino acids. V was trimmed by 5 bases and J by 10 bases, leaving 14 bases between them. CDR1 is SGHNT and CDR2 is YENEEA in the germline V gene. The CDR3 protein is CASSVDGYAAFF. The CDR3 region has the DNA TGTGCCAGCAGCGTGGACGGCTACGCAGCTTTCTTT.

This clone was recorded many times. Being one base from a much bigger clone, this may be a read error. The same CDR3 is also encoded by other DNA sequences in this sample. The rearrangement links TRBV19 to TRBJ2-7; 7 bases fit TRBD1. The CDR3 contains 15 residues. In germline, CDR1 is LNHDA, CDR2 SQIVND (reference sequence). The CDR3 spells CASSIGRGSPYEQYF. CDR3 DNA sequence: TGCGCCAGTAGTATCGGCAGGGGGTCCCCCTACGAGCAGTACTTC.

The chain links TRBV11-2 to TRBJ2-1; TRBD2 matches at 9 bases. In germline, CDR1 is SGHAT, CDR2 FQNNGV. V dropped 2 bases and J dropped 8; count of bases not matched to a gene: 7. The CDR3 sequence is 15 residues long. CDR3 nucleotides: TGTGCCAGCAGCTTAACAGCGGGAGGAGGGGATGAGCAGTTCTTC. Translated, it gives CASSLTAGGGDEQFF. The full variable domain, with the rest looked up from reference TRBV11-2 and TRBJ2-1, is EAGVAQSPRYKIIEKRQSVAFWCNPISGHATLYWYQQILGQGPKLLIQFQNNGVVDDSQLPKDRFSAERLKGVDSTLKIQPAKLEDSAVYLCASSLTAGGGDEQFFGPGTRLTVL.

The CDR3, as DNA: TGTGCCAGCAGTTTGACTAGCGGGAGATACGCAGATACGCAGTATTTT. It specifies CASSLTSGRYADTQYF. V gene TRBV28 combines with J gene TRBJ2-3; TRBD2 matches at 12 bases. The germline V gene has CDR1 MDHEN and CDR2 SYDVKM. V was pared by 3 bases and J by 4 bases, with 5 bases of the junction left unmatched. The CDR3 length is 16 residues.

Ten or more counts support this clone. Here the CDR3 DNA reads TGCGCCAGCGCCACTGGAGGTGGTGGCTACACCTTC. Translated, it gives CASATGGGGYTF. The rearrangement joins TRBV5-1 to TRBJ1-2; no reliable D call. The CDR3 length is 12 residues. With 7 bases removed from V and 7 bases from J, the gap between germline ends came to 14 bases. Germline V gene lookup returns CDR1 SGHRS and CDR2 YFSETQ.

Only a few counts were recorded for this clone. No conserved phenylalanine or tryptophan is present at the end of the CDR3, so a read error is the likely explanation. V usage is TRBV28 and J usage is TRBJ1-1; D remains unclear. Between the trimmed V and J ends, which lost 6 bases and 6 bases, there was a span of 17 bases. This CDR3 has 14 amino acids. In germline, CDR1 is MDHEN, CDR2 SYDVKM. CDR3 bases: TGTGCCAGCAGCTTAACCCCAGTGGATGCTGAAGCTTTCTCT. Translating it yields CASSLTPVDAEAFS.

This clone was detected ten times or more. CDR3 residues: CAISELGLAGRNTGELFF. CDR3 coding DNA: TGTGCCATCAGTGAGCTTGGACTAGCGGGCCGAAACACCGGGGAGCTGTTTTTT. This rearrangement joins TRBV10-3 to TRBJ2-2, with 11 bases lining up with TRBD2. The CDR3 covers 18 residues. V shed 2 bases and J 2 bases; nucleotides not matched to a gene: 7. The germline CDR1 and CDR2 sequences are ENHRY and SYGVKD.

The J gene is TRBJ1-3, the V gene TRBV13; 8 bases align to TRBD1. After removal of 5 bases from V and 8 bases from J, the junction contained 14 bases not matched to a gene. The germline CDR1 and CDR2 sequences are PRHDT and FYEKMQ (reference sequence). The CDR3 is made up of 16 amino acids. CDR3 DNA: TGTGCCAGCAGCCTACCGGGACAGGCCGGCGGGGACACCATATATTTT. Translation gives CASSLPGQAGGDTIYF.

Ten or more counts support this clone. The chain is built from TRBV6-1 and TRBJ1-5; no firm D call. V lost 8 bases and J lost 6, with 23 bases in between. Germline V CDR1 and CDR2: MNHNS, SASEGT. The CDR3 extends over 16 amino acids. The DNA for the CDR3 is TGTGCCAGCCAAGTGGGGTCGTCCCGGGCTTTTCAGCCCCAGCATTTT. Its translation: CASQVGSSRAFQPQHF.

The sample holds many counts of this clone. J is TRBJ2-2 and V is TRBV6-1; no clear D gene. The CDR3 loop spans 12 amino acids. Germline V gene lookup returns CDR1 MNHNS and CDR2 SASEGT. V was clipped by 5 bases and J by 9 bases, with 10 bases between them. CDR3 nucleotide sequence: TGTGCCAGCAGTTTCTCTGGGAGGGAGCTGTTTTTT. Translated, it gives CASSFSGRELFF.

There are many counts of this clone. The chain recombines TRBV25-1 with TRBJ1-2; D uncertain. This CDR3 is 13 amino acids long. Per the germline V gene, CDR1 is MGHDK and CDR2 is SYGVNS. The germline V and J ends were trimmed by 4 bases and 7 bases, with 13 bases remaining between them. CDR3 region: CASSAGMAGGYTF. In nucleotides, the CDR3 is TGTGCCAGCAGTGCAGGAATGGCAGGTGGCTACACCTTC.

There are many counts of this clone. The CDR3 DNA reads TGTGCCAGCAGCCGGGTCGGCTACGAGCAGTACTTC. Protein: CASSRVGYEQYF. The chain couples TRBV25-1 to TRBJ2-7; D is undetermined. The germline V gene encodes CDR1 MGHDK and CDR2 SYGVNS. The CDR3 totals 12 residues. Trimming took off 6 bases at V and 3 bases at J, with 9 bases between the two ends.